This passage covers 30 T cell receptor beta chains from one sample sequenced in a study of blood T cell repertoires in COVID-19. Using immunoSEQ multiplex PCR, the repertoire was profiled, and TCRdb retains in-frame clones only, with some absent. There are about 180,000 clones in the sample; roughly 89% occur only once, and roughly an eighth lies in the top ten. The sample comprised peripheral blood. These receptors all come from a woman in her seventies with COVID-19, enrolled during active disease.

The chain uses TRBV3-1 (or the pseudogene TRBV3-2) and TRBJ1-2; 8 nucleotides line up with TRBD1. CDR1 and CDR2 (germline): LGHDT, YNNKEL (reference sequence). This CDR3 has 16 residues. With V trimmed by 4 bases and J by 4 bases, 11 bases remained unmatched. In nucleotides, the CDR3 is TGTGCCAGCAGCCTTGGAGAAGGACAGGGATCCTATGGCTACACCTTC. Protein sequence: CASSLGEGQGSYGYTF.

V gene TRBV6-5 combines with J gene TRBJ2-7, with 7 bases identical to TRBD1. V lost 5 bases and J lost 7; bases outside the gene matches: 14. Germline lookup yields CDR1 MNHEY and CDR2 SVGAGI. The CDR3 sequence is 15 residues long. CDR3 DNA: TGTGCCAGCAGTAATATGCGGCCGCCCAGGGGGGAGCAGTACTTC. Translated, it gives CASSNMRPPRGEQYF.

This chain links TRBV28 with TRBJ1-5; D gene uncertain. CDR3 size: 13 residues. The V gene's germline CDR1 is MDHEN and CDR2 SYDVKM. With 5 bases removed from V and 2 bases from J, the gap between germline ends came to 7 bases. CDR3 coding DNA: TGTGCCAGCAGTCAGCAGGGCAATCAGCCCCAGCATTTT. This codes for CASSQQGNQPQHF.

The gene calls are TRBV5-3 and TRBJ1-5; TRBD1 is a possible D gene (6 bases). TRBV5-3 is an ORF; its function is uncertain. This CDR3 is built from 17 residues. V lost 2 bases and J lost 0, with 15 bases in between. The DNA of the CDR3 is TGTGCCAGAAGCTTATCAGGGGCGCCTTATAGCAATCAGCCCCAGCATTTT. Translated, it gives CARSLSGAPYSNQPQHF.

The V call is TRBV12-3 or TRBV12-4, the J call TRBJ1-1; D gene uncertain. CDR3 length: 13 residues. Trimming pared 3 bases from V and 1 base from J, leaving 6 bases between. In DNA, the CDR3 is TGTGCCAGCAGTTTCGGGGAGAACACTGAAGCTTTCTTT. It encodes CASSFGENTEAFF.

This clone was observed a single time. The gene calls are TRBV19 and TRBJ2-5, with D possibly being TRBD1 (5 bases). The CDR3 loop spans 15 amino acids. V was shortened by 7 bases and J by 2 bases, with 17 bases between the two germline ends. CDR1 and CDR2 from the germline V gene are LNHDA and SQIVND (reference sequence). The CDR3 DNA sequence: TGTGCCAGTATGAAAACGCATGGGGCTCAAGAGACCCAGTACTTC. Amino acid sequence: CASMKTHGAQETQYF.

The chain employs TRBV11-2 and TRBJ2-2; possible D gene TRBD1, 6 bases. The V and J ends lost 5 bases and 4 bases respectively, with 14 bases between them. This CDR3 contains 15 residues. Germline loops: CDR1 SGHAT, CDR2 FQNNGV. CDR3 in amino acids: CASSPGTQATGELFF. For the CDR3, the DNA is TGTGCCAGCAGCCCCGGGACACAAGCCACCGGGGAGCTGTTTTTT.

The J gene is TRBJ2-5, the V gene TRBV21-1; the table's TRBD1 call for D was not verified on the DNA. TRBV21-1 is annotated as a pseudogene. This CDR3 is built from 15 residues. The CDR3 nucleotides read TGTGCCAGCAGCACCCGAAACAGGGAAGGAGAGACCCAGTACTTC. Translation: CASSTRNREGETQYF.

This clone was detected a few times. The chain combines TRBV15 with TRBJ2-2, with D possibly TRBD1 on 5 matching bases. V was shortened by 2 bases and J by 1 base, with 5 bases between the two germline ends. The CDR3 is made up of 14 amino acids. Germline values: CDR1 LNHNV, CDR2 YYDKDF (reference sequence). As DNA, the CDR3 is TGTGCCACCAGCAGACAGGGGAACACCGGGGAGCTGTTTTTT. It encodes CATSRQGNTGELFF.

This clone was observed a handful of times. The CDR3 spells CASSRGDIGNQPQHF. CDR3 DNA: TGTGCCAGTAGTAGAGGGGACATCGGCAATCAGCCCCAGCATTTT. The chain recombines TRBV19 with TRBJ1-5; possible D gene TRBD1, 6 bases. This CDR3 has 15 amino acids. The germline V gene has CDR1 LNHDA and CDR2 SQIVND (reference sequence). V was shortened by 4 bases and J by 2 bases, with 12 bases between the two germline ends.

CDR3 region: CASSLGTGGISTDTQYF. The CDR3 nucleotides read TGTGCCAGCAGCCTCGGGACTGGAGGGATAAGCACAGATACGCAGTATTTT. The chain links TRBV7-3 to TRBJ2-3, with D perhaps TRBD2 (6 bases). With 5 bases removed from V and 0 bases from J, the gap between germline ends came to 18 bases. This CDR3 contains 17 residues. In germline, CDR1 is SGHTA, CDR2 FQGTGA.

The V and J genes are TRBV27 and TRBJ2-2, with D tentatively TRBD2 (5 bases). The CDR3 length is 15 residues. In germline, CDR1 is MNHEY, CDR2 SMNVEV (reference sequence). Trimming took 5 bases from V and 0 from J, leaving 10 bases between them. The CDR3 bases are TGTGCCAGCAGTCCCCACGGGGCGAACACCGGGGAGCTGTTTTTT. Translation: CASSPHGANTGELFF.

The CDR3 sequence is CASSALAGGSRAYEQYF. The CDR3, as DNA: TGTGCCAGCAGTGCTTTAGCGGGAGGTAGCAGGGCTTACGAGCAGTACTTC. The V and J genes are TRBV6-1 and TRBJ2-7; the match to TRBD2 covers 10 bases. Germline V lookup: CDR1 MNHNS, CDR2 SASEGT. The V and J ends lost 4 bases and 4 bases, in that order; junction bases with no gene match: 13. This CDR3 is built from 17 residues.

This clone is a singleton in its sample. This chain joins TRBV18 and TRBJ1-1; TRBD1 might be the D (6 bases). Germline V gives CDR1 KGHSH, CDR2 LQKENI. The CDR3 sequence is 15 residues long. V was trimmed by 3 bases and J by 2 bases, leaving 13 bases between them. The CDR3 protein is CASSPSLGANTEAFF. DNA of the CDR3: TGTGCCAGCTCACCTAGTCTGGGGGCCAACACTGAAGCTTTCTTT.

The CDR3 DNA follows: TGTGCCAGCAGCCCAGGGGGATACACCGGGGAGCTGTTTTTT. This sequence encodes CASSPGGYTGELFF. The chain is built from TRBV7-6 and TRBJ2-2, with 7 bases lining up with TRBD1. The V gene end was trimmed by 5 bases and the J gene end by 3 bases; junction bases not matched to a gene: 3. Looked up from germline, CDR1 is SGHVS and CDR2 is FNYEAQ. CDR3 size: 14 residues.

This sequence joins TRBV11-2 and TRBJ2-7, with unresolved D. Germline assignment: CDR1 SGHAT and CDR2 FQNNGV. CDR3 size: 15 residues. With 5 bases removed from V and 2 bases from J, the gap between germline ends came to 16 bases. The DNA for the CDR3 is TGTGCCAGCAGCATCCATAGTAGTCCTCCCTACGAGCAGTACTTC. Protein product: CASSIHSSPPYEQYF.

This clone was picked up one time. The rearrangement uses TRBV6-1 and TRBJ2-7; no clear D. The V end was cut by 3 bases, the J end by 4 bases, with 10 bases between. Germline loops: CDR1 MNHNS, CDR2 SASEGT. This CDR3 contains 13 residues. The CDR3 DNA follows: TGTGCCAGCAGTGACCCTTCTTTGTACGAGCAGTACTTC. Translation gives CASSDPSLYEQYF.

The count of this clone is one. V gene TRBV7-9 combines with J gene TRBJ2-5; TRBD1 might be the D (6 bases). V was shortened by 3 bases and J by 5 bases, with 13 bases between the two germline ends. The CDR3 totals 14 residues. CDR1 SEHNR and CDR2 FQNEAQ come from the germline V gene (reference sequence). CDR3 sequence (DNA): TGTGCCAGCAGCTTCATAGGGGGAATGGAGACCCAGTACTTC. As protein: CASSFIGGMETQYF. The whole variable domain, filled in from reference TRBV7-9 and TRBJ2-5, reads DTGVSQNPRHKITKRGQNVTFRCDPISEHNRLYWYRQTLGQGPEFLTYFQNEAQLEKSRLLSDRFSAERPKGSFSTLEIQRTEQGDSAMYLCASSFIGGMETQYFGPGTRLLVL.

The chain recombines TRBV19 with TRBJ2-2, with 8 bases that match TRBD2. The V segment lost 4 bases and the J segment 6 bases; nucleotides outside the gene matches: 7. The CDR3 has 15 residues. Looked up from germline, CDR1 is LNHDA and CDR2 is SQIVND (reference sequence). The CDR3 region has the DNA TGTGCCAGTAGTACTCCGGGACTAGGGGCCGGGGAGCTGTTTTTT. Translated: CASSTPGLGAGELFF.

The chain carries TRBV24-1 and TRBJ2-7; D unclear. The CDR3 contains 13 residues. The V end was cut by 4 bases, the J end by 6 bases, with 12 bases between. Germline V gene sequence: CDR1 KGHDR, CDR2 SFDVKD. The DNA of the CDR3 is TGTGCCACCAGTGAGAGGTCCGGGTCCGAGCAGTACTTC. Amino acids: CATSERSGSEQYF.

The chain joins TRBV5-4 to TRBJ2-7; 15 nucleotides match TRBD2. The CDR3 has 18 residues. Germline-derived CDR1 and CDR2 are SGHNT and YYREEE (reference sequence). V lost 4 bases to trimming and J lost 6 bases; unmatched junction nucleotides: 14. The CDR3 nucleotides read TGTGCCAGCAGCATTGGGACTAGCGGGAGGCCCTTTACGGCCGAGCAGTACTTC. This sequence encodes CASSIGTSGRPFTAEQYF.

The CDR3 DNA is TGTGCCAGCAGCCTCACCCTCCGCACAGGGGCCTCTTTTGAAAAACTGTTTTTT. Translating it yields CASSLTLRTGASFEKLFF. The chain couples TRBV11-3 to TRBJ1-4; 7 bases agree with TRBD1. CDR1 is SGHNT and CDR2 is YENEEA in the germline V gene. Trimming took 5 bases from V and 7 from J; bases not matched to a gene: 19. The CDR3 totals 18 residues.

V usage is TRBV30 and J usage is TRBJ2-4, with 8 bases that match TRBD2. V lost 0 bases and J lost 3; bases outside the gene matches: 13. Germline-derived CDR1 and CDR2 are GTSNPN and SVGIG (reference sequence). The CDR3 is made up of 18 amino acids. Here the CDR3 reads CAWSVRFSGGPDKNIQYF. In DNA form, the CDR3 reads TGTGCCTGGAGTGTACGATTCTCGGGAGGGCCGGACAAAAACATTCAGTACTTC.

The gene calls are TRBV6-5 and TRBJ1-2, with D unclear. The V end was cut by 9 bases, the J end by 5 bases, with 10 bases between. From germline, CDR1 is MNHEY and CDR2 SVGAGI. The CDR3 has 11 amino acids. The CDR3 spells CASKNLYGYTF. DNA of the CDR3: TGTGCCAGTAAGAACTTATATGGCTACACCTTC.

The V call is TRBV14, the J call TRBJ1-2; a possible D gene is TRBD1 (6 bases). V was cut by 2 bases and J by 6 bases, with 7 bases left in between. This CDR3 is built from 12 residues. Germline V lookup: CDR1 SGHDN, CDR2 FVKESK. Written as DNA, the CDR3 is TGTGCCAGCAGCCAAAACAGGGATGGCTACACCTTC. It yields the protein CASSQNRDGYTF.

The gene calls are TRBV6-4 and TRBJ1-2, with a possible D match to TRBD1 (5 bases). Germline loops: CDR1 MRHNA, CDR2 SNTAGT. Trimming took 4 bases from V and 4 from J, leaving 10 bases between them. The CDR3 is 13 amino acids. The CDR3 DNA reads TGTGCCAGCAGTGTTGCGGGGCCCTATGGCTACACCTTC. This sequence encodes CASSVAGPYGYTF.

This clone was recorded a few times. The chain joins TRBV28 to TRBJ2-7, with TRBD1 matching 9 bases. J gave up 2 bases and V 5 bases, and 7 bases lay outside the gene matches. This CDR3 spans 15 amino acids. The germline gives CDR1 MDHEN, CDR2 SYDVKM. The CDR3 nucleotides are TGTGCCAGCAGTAAAACCGGGACAGGGACCTACGAGCAGTACTTC. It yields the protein CASSKTGTGTYEQYF.

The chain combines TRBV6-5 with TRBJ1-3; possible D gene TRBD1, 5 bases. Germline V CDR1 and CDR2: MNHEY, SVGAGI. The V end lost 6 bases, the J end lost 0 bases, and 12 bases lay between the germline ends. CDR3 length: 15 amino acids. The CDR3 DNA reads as TGTGCCAGCAGCCTCGGGGGGATCTCTGGAAACACCATATATTTT. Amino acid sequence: CASSLGGISGNTIYF.

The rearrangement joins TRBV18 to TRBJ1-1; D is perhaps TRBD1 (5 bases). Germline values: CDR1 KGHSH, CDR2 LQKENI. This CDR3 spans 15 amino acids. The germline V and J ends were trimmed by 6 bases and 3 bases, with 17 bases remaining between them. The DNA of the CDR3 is TGTGCCAGCTCTGTCTCATCCAGGGTGGACACTGAAGCTTTCTTT. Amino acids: CASSVSSRVDTEAFF.

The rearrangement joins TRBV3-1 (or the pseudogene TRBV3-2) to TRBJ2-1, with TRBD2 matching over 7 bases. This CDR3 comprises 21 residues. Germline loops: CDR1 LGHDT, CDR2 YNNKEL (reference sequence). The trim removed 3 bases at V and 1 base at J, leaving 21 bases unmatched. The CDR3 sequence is CASSHKSGTTTLSRSYNEQFF. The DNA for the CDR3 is TGTGCCAGCAGCCATAAATCCGGGACTACCACTTTAAGTCGTTCCTACAATGAGCAGTTCTTC.